This T cell receptor beta chain was recovered during a study of T-cell reconstitution after alpha-beta-depleted transplantation in children. Library preparation (for TCRbeta) was performed with unique molecular identifiers. MiXCR was run by TCRdb on the PCR reads, yielding one entry per CDR3 protein. The sample holds some 190,000 distinct CDR3 sequences; 11% are singletons and the top ten take less than 15%. The table lists this clonotype with many counts. Its antigen remains unknown. Study-wide results and caveats: In patients about two months after transplant, alpha-beta T cells reportedly arose from several hundred expanded graft clones. Among T cells one year after transplant, newly produced cells accounted for most counts and diversity. Some patients showed high day-60 TCRbeta diversity, which derived from surviving recipient T cells and thymic progenitors.

The sequences come from PBMCs, collected before TCRalphabeta/CD19-depleted stem cell transplant. This TCR came from a boy younger than 10 with acute myeloid leukemia, due to receive a stem cell transplant.

The CDR3 bases are TGTGCCAGCTCACCACTTAGGGAGGTGGAGACCCAGTACTTC. This codes for CASSPLREVETQYF. The chain is built from TRBV18 and TRBJ2-5, with a tentative D call TRBD2 (6 bases). CDR1 is KGHSH, CDR2 LQKENI, per germline. Between the trimmed V and J ends, which lost 1 base and 5 bases, there was a span of 11 bases. The CDR3 length is 14 residues.